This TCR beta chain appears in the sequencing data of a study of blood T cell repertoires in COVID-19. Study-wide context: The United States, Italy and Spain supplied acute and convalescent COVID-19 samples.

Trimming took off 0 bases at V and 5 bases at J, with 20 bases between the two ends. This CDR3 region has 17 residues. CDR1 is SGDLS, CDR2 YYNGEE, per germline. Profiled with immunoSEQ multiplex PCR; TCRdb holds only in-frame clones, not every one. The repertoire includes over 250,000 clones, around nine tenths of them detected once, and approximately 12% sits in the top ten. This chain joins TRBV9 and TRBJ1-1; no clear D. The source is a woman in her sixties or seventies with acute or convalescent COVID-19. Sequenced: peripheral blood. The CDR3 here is CASSVVPTETGTTEAFF. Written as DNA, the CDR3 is TGTGCCAGCAGCGTAGTGCCCACGGAGACGGGTACGACTGAAGCTTTCTTT.